These T cell receptor beta chains were read from a single sample in a study of T cells expressing NK-cell markers. From its re-call of the 5' RACE reads, TCRdb lists each CDR3 protein once, without DNA. This listing includes some 600,000 distinct CDR3 sequences. The sequenced material came from blood T cells: a sorted CD56 or NKG2C T cell subset, CD4+ or CD8+ T cells, or bulk PBMC T cells (not recorded which). The receptors stem from a young man in good health. CDR3s include the opening cysteine and the closing phenylalanine or tryptophan.

len: 15; j_gene: TRBJ2-1; v_gene: TRBV7-3; CDR3aa: CASSRMTALGNEQFF
len: 14; j_gene: TRBJ2-7; v_gene: TRBV6-5; CDR3aa: CASSLTATTYEQYF
len: 16; j_gene: TRBJ2-1; v_gene: TRBV5-1; CDR3aa: CASSVATSGFGDEQFF
len: 12; j_gene: TRBJ1-1; v_gene: TRBV27; CDR3aa: CASSLGVGPAFF
len: 15; j_gene: TRBJ2-3; v_gene: TRBV18; CDR3aa: CASSPSGGHTDTQYF
len: 16; j_gene: TRBJ1-2; v_gene: TRBV5-6; CDR3aa: CASSLSGGLGQGGYTF
len: 17; j_gene: TRBJ1-5; v_gene: TRBV7-9; CDR3aa: CASSARRGEGPNQPQHF
len: 14; j_gene: TRBJ2-3; v_gene: TRBV20-1; CDR3aa: CSARADPSTDTQYF
len: 12; j_gene: TRBJ1-2; v_gene: TRBV12-3/TRBV12-4; CDR3aa: CASSTHTSGYTF
len: 14; j_gene: TRBJ1-5; v_gene: TRBV28; CDR3aa: CASTTSLSNQPQHF
len: 17; j_gene: TRBJ1-2; v_gene: TRBV3-1; CDR3aa: CASSQAPGRGGDYGYTF
len: 15; j_gene: TRBJ2-1; v_gene: TRBV10-3; CDR3aa: CAISLGVAGVSEQFF
len: 13; j_gene: TRBJ2-5; v_gene: TRBV10-3; CDR3aa: CAISDPGWETQYF
len: 14; j_gene: TRBJ2-5; v_gene: TRBV15; CDR3aa: CATREGRAPGTQYF
len: 16; j_gene: TRBJ1-1; v_gene: TRBV7-2; CDR3aa: CASSAPRTGADTEAFF
len: 13; j_gene: TRBJ2-7; v_gene: TRBV20-1; CDR3aa: CSASLAGTYEQYF
len: 17; j_gene: TRBJ2-5; v_gene: TRBV12-3/TRBV12-4; CDR3aa: CASSLAVAGLAQETQYF
len: 20; j_gene: TRBJ2-2; v_gene: TRBV12-3/TRBV12-4; CDR3aa: CASSGAGTAVLAGGFGELFF
len: 17; j_gene: TRBJ2-1; v_gene: TRBV5-1; CDR3aa: CASSLGALVSGYNEQFF
len: 15; j_gene: TRBJ2-1; v_gene: TRBV3-1; CDR3aa: CASSQGQGNENEQFF
len: 14; j_gene: TRBJ1-6; v_gene: TRBV7-8; CDR3aa: CASSWETGNSPLHF
len: 11; j_gene: TRBJ2-5; v_gene: TRBV6-5; CDR3aa: CASSSTKTQYF
len: 14; j_gene: TRBJ2-5; v_gene: TRBV13; CDR3aa: CASSSRRERETQYF
len: 15; j_gene: TRBJ2-5; v_gene: TRBV20-1; CDR3aa: CSALQREGSQETQYF
len: 16; j_gene: TRBJ2-2; v_gene: TRBV19; CDR3aa: CASSIRREGDDGELFF
len: 15; j_gene: TRBJ2-3; v_gene: TRBV7-9; CDR3aa: CASSLVELLGDTQYF
len: 16; j_gene: TRBJ2-7; v_gene: TRBV25-1; CDR3aa: CASSLPGSGGGYEQYF
len: 13; j_gene: TRBJ2-1; v_gene: TRBV7-2; CDR3aa: CASSSGTSGEQFF
len: 16; j_gene: TRBJ1-4; v_gene: TRBV25-1; CDR3aa: CASSESGIGLLEKLFF
len: 12; j_gene: TRBJ2-1; v_gene: TRBV12-3/TRBV12-4; CDR3aa: CASSFMSHEQFF
len: 14; j_gene: TRBJ2-1; v_gene: TRBV15; CDR3aa: CATSTSGSIHEQFF
len: 15; j_gene: TRBJ2-7; v_gene: TRBV6-2/TRBV6-3; CDR3aa: CASSWGKSLPYEQYF
len: 17; j_gene: TRBJ2-2; v_gene: TRBV24-1; CDR3aa: CATEGGTRNANTGELFF
len: 17; j_gene: TRBJ2-1; v_gene: TRBV4-1; CDR3aa: CASSQEGRTSGHNEQFF
len: 16; j_gene: TRBJ1-4; v_gene: TRBV15; CDR3aa: CATSRENGATNEKLFF
len: 17; j_gene: TRBJ2-6; v_gene: TRBV4-3; CDR3aa: CASSQEGGGTGANVLTF
len: 13; j_gene: TRBJ2-7; v_gene: TRBV27; CDR3aa: CASARQGNYEQYF
len: 17; j_gene: TRBJ2-1; v_gene: TRBV5-4; CDR3aa: CASSSPATSSVTHEQFF
len: 16; j_gene: TRBJ2-7; v_gene: TRBV6-2/TRBV6-3; CDR3aa: CASSYSPGTGAYEQYF
len: 11; j_gene: TRBJ2-7; v_gene: TRBV29-1; CDR3aa: CSARVSYEQYF
len: 19; j_gene: TRBJ2-3; v_gene: TRBV25-1; CDR3aa: CASSEFTGTSGRSGDTQYF